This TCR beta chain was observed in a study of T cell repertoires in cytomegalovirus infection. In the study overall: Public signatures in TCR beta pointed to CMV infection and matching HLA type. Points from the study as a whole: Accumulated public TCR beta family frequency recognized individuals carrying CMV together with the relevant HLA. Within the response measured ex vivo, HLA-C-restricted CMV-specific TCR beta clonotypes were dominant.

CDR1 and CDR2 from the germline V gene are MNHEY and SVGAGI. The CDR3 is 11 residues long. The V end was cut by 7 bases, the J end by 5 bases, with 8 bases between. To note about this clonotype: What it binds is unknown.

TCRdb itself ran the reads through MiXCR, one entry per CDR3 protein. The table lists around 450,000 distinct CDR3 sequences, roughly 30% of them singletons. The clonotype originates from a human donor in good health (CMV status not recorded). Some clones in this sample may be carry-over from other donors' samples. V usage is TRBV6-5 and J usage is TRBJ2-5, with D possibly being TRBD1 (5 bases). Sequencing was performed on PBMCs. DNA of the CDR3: TGTGCCAGCAAGAAGGGGGAGACCCAGTACTTC. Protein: CASKKGETQYF.